A single sample is the source of the 23 T cell receptor beta chains below, sequenced in a study of T cells expressing NK-cell markers. TCRdb re-called the 5' RACE reads and shows each CDR3 protein once, DNA omitted. In all, the sample yields around 100,000 distinct CDR3 sequences. The sample was blood T cells: a sorted CD56 or NKG2C T cell subset, CD4+ or CD8+ T cells, or bulk PBMC T cells (not recorded which). These receptor sequences come from a woman between 18 and 70 years old in good health.

The rearrangement uses TRBV7-9 and TRBJ2-3; TCRdb's D gene call, TRBD1, goes unchecked for lack of DNA. Germline V gives CDR1 SEHNR, CDR2 FQNEAQ (reference sequence). The CDR3 extends over 13 amino acids. The CDR3 sequence is CASRGQLTDTQYF.

V is TRBV2 and J is TRBJ2-2; TCRdb's D call, TRBD1, is unchecked because there is no DNA. The germline CDR1 and CDR2 sequences are SNHLY and FYNNEI. The CDR3 loop spans 11 amino acids. CDR3 sequence reads: CATQGSGELFF.

This chain uses TRBV5-1 with TRBJ1-1; TCRdb's D call of TRBD1 is untestable without DNA. This CDR3 region has 15 residues. From germline, CDR1 is SGHRS and CDR2 YFSETQ. CDR3 in amino acids: CASSLDGAGRTEAFF. The full variable domain, with the rest looked up from reference TRBV5-1 and TRBJ1-1, is KAGVTQTPRYLIKTRGQQVTLSCSPISGHRSVSWYQQTPGQGLQFLFEYFSETQRNKGNFPGRFSGRQFSNSRSEMNVSTLELGDSALYLCASSLDGAGRTEAFFGQGTRLTVV.

The chain carries TRBV9 and TRBJ1-1; TCRdb gives TRBD1 as the D gene, but with no DNA this cannot be confirmed. CDR1 is SGDLS, CDR2 YYNGEE, per germline. This CDR3 has 15 residues. CDR3: CASSVVAGVGTEAFF. Combining the CDR3 with reference TRBV9 and TRBJ1-1 gives the whole variable domain DSGVTQTPKHLITATGQRVTLRCSPRSGDLSVYWYQQSLDQGLQFLIQYYNGEERAKGNILERFSAQQFPDLHSELNLSSLELGDSALYFCASSVVAGVGTEAFFGQGTRLTVV.

The chain uses TRBV19 and TRBJ2-7; TCRdb calls TRBD2, which cannot be checked without DNA. Germline V gene sequence: CDR1 LNHDA, CDR2 SQIVND (reference sequence). This CDR3 has 13 residues. The CDR3 reads CASSSLSSYEQYF.

V gene TRBV20-1 combines with J gene TRBJ2-7; TCRdb reports TRBD1, a call that lacks DNA to check it against. The CDR3 runs 14 residues. Germline V gene sequence: CDR1 DFQATT, CDR2 SNEGSKA (reference sequence). The CDR3 protein is CSARDRDTVYEQYF.

CDR3 region: CASSLYGGKETQYF. This chain uses TRBV28 with TRBJ2-5. The V gene's germline CDR1 is MDHEN and CDR2 SYDVKM. This CDR3 region has 14 residues.

V is TRBV4-3 and J is TRBJ2-6; TCRdb calls TRBD1, which cannot be checked without DNA. CDR3 size: 16 residues. The V gene's germline CDR1 is LGHNA and CDR2 YSLEER. Here the CDR3 reads CASSVTGTPGANVLTF.

The genes are TRBV20-1 and TRBJ1-1. The CDR3 is 12 amino acids. CDR1 and CDR2 (germline): DFQATT, SNEGSKA (reference sequence). CDR3 sequence: CSARDGNPEAFF.

V usage is TRBV29-1 and J usage is TRBJ2-7. The V gene's germline CDR1 is SQVTM and CDR2 ANQGSEA. The CDR3 totals 14 residues. The CDR3 here is CSVEEGEISYEQYF.

The chain links TRBV4-3 to TRBJ2-3; TCRdb designates TRBD1, a call that cannot be tested without DNA. The CDR3 length is 11 residues. Germline-derived CDR1 and CDR2 are LGHNA and YSLEER. The CDR3 protein is CASRGVGTQYF.

This chain joins TRBV29-1 and TRBJ2-2. The CDR3 length is 14 residues. Germline V gene data show CDR1 as SQVTM and CDR2 as ANQGSEA. The CDR3 loop reads CSAEIGLNTGELFF.

V and J are TRBV10-3 and TRBJ2-3; the TCRdb D gene call, TRBD1, has no DNA to confirm it. Looked up from germline, CDR1 is ENHRY and CDR2 is SYGVKD. The CDR3 sequence is 14 residues long. CDR3 residues: CAISSPPYADTQYF.

CDR3 in amino acids: CASSYRLAPFSEAFF. The genes are TRBV5-1 and TRBJ1-1; the TRBD1 assignment by TCRdb is unverifiable without DNA. The CDR3 covers 15 residues. Germline values: CDR1 SGHRS, CDR2 YFSETQ. Full variable domain (missing parts from reference TRBV5-1 and TRBJ1-1): KAGVTQTPRYLIKTRGQQVTLSCSPISGHRSVSWYQQTPGQGLQFLFEYFSETQRNKGNFPGRFSGRQFSNSRSEMNVSTLELGDSALYLCASSYRLAPFSEAFFGQGTRLTVV.

The chain employs TRBV7-6 and TRBJ1-1. Germline CDR1 and CDR2: SGHVS and FNYEAQ. The CDR3 extends over 14 amino acids. CDR3 region: CASSLGGRNTEAFF.

J is TRBJ2-1 and V is TRBV5-5; the TRBD2 assignment by TCRdb is unverifiable without DNA. The CDR3 has 12 residues. Germline CDR1 reads SGHKS; CDR2 reads YYEKEE (reference sequence). CDR3 region: CASSPASDEQFF.

The genes are TRBV7-6 and TRBJ1-5. The CDR3 contains 12 residues. Looked up from germline, CDR1 is SGHVS and CDR2 is FNYEAQ. Here the CDR3 reads CASSLESGPQHF.

The genes are TRBV15 and TRBJ2-1; TCRdb names TRBD1, which stays unverified in the absence of DNA. The CDR3 sequence is 19 residues long. CDR1 and CDR2 (germline): LNHNV, YYDKDF (reference sequence). The CDR3 sequence is CATSRGATGVISSYNEQFF. The full variable domain, its missing parts supplied by reference TRBV15 and TRBJ2-1, is DAMVIQNPRYQVTQFGKPVTLSCSQTLNHNVMYWYQQKSSQAPKLLFHYYDKDFNNEADTPDNFQSRRPNTSFCFLDIRSPGLGDTAMYLCATSRGATGVISSYNEQFFGPGTRLTVL.

This sequence joins TRBV7-8 and TRBJ1-1. This CDR3 is built from 15 residues. CDR1 is SGHVS and CDR2 is FQNEAQ in the germline V gene. CDR3 residues: CASSLGYIKNTEAFF.

The chain carries TRBV7-6 and TRBJ2-2; TCRdb picks TRBD2, but there is no DNA to check that call. CDR3 length: 15 amino acids. Germline CDR1 reads SGHVS; CDR2 reads FNYEAQ. CDR3 residues: CASSQGLAETGELFF.

The chain couples TRBV12-3 or TRBV12-4 to TRBJ2-7; TCRdb's assignment of TRBD1 cannot be checked, as there is no DNA. The CDR3 extends over 14 amino acids. The chain's CDR3 is CASRLGQGAYEQYF.

V usage is TRBV9 and J usage is TRBJ2-2; the D call of TRBD2 rests on TCRdb alone, since no DNA is present to check it. In germline, CDR1 is SGDLS, CDR2 YYNGEE. The CDR3 is made up of 17 amino acids. Here the CDR3 reads CASSPTAGSAIAGELFF. Full variable domain (outside the CDR3, taken from reference TRBV9 and TRBJ2-2): DSGVTQTPKHLITATGQRVTLRCSPRSGDLSVYWYQQSLDQGLQFLIQYYNGEERAKGNILERFSAQQFPDLHSELNLSSLELGDSALYFCASSPTAGSAIAGELFFGEGSRLTVL.

This chain's CDR3 is CSARDVSTGELFF. The rearrangement joins TRBV20-1 to TRBJ2-2. CDR1 is DFQATT and CDR2 is SNEGSKA in the germline V gene (reference sequence). This CDR3 contains 13 residues.